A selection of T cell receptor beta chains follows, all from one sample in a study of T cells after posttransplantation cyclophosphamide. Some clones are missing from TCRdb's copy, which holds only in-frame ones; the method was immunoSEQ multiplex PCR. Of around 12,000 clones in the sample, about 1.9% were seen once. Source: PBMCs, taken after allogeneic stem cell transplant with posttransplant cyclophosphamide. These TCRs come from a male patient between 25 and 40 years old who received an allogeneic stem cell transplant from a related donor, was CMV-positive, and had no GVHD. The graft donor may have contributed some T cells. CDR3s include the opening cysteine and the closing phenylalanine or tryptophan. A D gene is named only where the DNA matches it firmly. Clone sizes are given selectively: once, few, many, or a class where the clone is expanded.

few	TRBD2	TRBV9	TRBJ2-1	CASSVFGGDYNEQFF	TGTGCCAGCAGCGTCTTCGGGGGGGATTACAATGAGCAGTTCTTC
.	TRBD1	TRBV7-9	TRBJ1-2	CASSLDRGNGYTF	TGTGCCAGCAGCTTAGACAGGGGAAATGGCTACACCTTC
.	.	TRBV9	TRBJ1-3	CASSPTGTRETIYF	TGTGCCAGCAGCCCAACCGGGACGCGGGAGACCATATATTTT
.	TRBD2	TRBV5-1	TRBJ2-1	CASSFLLAGGYNEQFF	TGCGCCAGCAGCTTTCTACTAGCGGGGGGTTACAATGAGCAGTTCTTC
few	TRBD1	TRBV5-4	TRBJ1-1	CASSRTGDLEAFF	TGTGCCAGCAGCCGGACAGGGGACCTTGAAGCTTTCTTT
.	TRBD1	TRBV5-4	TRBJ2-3	CASSFGTALSTDTQYF	TGTGCCAGCAGCTTCGGGACAGCCCTTTCCACAGATACGCAGTATTTT
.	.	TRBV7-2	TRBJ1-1	CASSLGGGRTEAFF	TGTGCCAGCAGCTTAGGGGGGGGGAGGACTGAAGCTTTCTTT
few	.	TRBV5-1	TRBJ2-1	CATSAPSYNEQFF	TGCGCCACTAGCGCTCCTTCCTACAATGAGCAGTTCTTC
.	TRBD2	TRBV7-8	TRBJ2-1	CASSPRASGSSYNEQFF	TGTGCCAGCAGCCCCCGGGCTAGCGGGAGCTCCTACAATGAGCAGTTCTTC
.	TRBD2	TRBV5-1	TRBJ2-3	CASSPGLSGTSGRRGTQYF	TGCGCCAGCAGCCCAGGCTTATCCGGGACTAGCGGGCGCCGGGGGACGCAGTATTTT
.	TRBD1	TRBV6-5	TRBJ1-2	CASSYNPTGGNGYTF	TGTGCCAGCAGTTACAATCCGACAGGGGGCAATGGCTACACCTTC
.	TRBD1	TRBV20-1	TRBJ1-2	CSASRGSGYTF	TGCAGTGCTTCCAGGGGGTCTGGCTACACCTTC
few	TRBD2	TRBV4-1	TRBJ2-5	CASSNLAGEVGSGAQETQYF	TGCGCCAGCAGCAACTTGGCAGGGGAGGTTGGTAGCGGGGCCCAAGAGACCCAGTACTTC
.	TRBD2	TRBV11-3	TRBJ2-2	CASSPGLAGSTGELFF	TGTGCCAGCAGCCCGGGACTAGCGGGCTCGACCGGGGAGCTGTTTTTT
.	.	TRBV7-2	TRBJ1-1	CASSLGRRDFNTEAFF	TGTGCCAGCAGCTTGGGGAGGAGGGATTTTAACACTGAAGCTTTCTTT
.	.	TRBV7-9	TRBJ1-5	CASSSDHRAGQPQHF	TGTGCCAGCAGCTCAGATCACAGGGCTGGTCAGCCCCAGCATTTT
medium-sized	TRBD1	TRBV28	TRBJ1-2	CASSPGTAFYGYTF	TGTGCCAGCAGTCCAGGGACAGCTTTCTATGGCTACACCTTC
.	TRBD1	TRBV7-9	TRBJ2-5	CASSLGTGMETQYF	TGTGCCAGCAGCTTAGGGACAGGGATGGAGACCCAGTACTTC
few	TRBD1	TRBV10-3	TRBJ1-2	CAISEFGQAKSSYTF	TGTGCCATCAGTGAATTCGGACAGGCGAAGAGTAGCTACACCTTC
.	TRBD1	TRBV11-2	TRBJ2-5	CASSVRDRGLREQYF	TGTGCCAGCAGCGTCCGGGACAGGGGCCTACGGGAGCAGTACTTC
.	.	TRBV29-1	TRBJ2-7	CSVEGGRKYEQYF	TGCAGCGTTGAAGGTGGCAGGAAGTACGAGCAGTACTTC
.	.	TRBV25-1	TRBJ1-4	CASSNQGGGGDLFF	TGTGCCAGCAGTAACCAGGGAGGGGGAGGTGATCTGTTTTTT
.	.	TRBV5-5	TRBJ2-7	CASSLAGQSPYEQYF	TGTGCCAGCAGCTTGGCGGGACAAAGCCCTTACGAGCAGTACTTC
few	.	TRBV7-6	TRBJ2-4	CATSALEGDIQYF	TGTGCCACTAGCGCCCTAGAGGGAGACATTCAGTACTTC
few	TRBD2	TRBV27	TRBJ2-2	CASSLSGLAGGYTGELFF	TGTGCCAGCAGTTTATCGGGGCTAGCGGGAGGATACACCGGGGAGCTGTTTTTT
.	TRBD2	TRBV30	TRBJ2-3	CAWGREGSYDTQYF	TGTGCCTGGGGGAGGGAGGGGTCATACGATACGCAGTATTTT
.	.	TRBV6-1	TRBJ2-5	CASSEARSWETQYF	TGTGCCAGCAGTGAAGCTAGAAGTTGGGAGACCCAGTACTTC
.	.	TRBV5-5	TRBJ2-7	CASSLRTASDEQYF	TGTGCCAGCAGCTTGAGGACAGCATCGGACGAGCAGTACTTC
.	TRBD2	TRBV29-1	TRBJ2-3	CSVVALAGVADTQYF	TGCAGCGTTGTAGCACTAGCGGGAGTCGCAGATACGCAGTATTTT
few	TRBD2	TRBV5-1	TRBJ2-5	CASSLSPGLTQTQYF	TGCGCCAGCAGCCTGAGTCCGGGACTAACCCAGACCCAGTACTTC
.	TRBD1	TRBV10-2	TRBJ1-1	CASRDLGQGELWTEAFF	TGCGCCAGCAGAGACCTGGGACAGGGAGAATTGTGGACTGAAGCTTTCTTT
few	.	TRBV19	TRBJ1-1	CASSIGGTMNTEAFF	TGTGCCAGTAGTATAGGAGGGACAATGAACACTGAAGCTTTCTTT
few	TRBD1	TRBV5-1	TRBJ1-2	CASSLDRGINYGYTF	TGCGCCAGCAGCTTGGACAGGGGAATCAACTATGGCTACACCTTC
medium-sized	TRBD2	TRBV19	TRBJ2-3	CASSRLAGAPDTQYF	TGTGCCAGTAGTCGGCTAGCGGGGGCCCCAGATACGCAGTATTTT
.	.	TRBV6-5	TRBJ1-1	CASSYHTTWATEAFF	TGTGCCAGCAGTTACCACACCACATGGGCCACTGAAGCTTTCTTT
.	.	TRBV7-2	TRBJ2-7	CASSFQGPGEQYF	TGTGCCAGCAGTTTCCAAGGCCCAGGGGAGCAGTACTTC
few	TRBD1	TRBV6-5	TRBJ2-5	CASTGQGSLKTQYF	TGTGCCAGCACCGGACAGGGGAGTTTAAAGACCCAGTACTTC
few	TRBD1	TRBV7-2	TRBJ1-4	CASSPQGMTNEKLFF	TGTGCCAGCAGCCCACAGGGGATGACTAATGAAAAACTGTTTTTT
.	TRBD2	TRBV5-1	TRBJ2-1	CASSLVSGAYNEQFF	TGCGCCAGCAGCTTGGTTAGCGGGGCCTACAATGAGCAGTTCTTC
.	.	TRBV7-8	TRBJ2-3	CASSLVRDTDTQYF	TGTGCCAGCAGCTTAGTAAGAGACACAGATACGCAGTATTTT
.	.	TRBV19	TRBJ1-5	CASSTGDITQHF	TGTGCCAGTAGTACCGGGGACATAACCCAGCATTTT
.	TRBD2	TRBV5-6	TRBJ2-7	CASSSGLADTSYEQYF	TGTGCCAGCAGCTCGGGACTAGCGGATACATCCTACGAGCAGTACTTC
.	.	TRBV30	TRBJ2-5	CAWSASGETQYF	TGTGCCTGGAGTGCCTCGGGTGAAACCCAGTACTTC
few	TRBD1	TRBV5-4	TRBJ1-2	CASSLVEGANYGYTF	TGTGCCAGCAGCTTAGTGGAGGGGGCGAACTATGGCTACACCTTC